A single sample is the source of the 11 T cell receptor beta chains below, sequenced in a study of blood T cell repertoires in COVID-19 (dated by TCRdb to the early 2020s). Library preparation used the immunoSEQ multiplex PCR assay. This is the immuneACCESS table as TCRdb keeps it, with only in-frame sequences that have V and J called. A part of the clones is gone; compared with another copy, unresolved V genes explain less than half, and the rest is unexplained. The sample table holds about 160,000 clones, of which roughly 93% were seen once. The ten largest clones capture approximately 2% of the sample. The sample comprised peripheral blood. The receptors stem from a man aged 18 to 29 with acute or convalescent COVID-19.

The rearrangement joins TRBV15 to TRBJ2-7, with D perhaps matching TRBD1 (6 bases). Trimming removed 2 bases at V and 6 bases at J, with 11 bases between. Germline V gene data show CDR1 as LNHNV and CDR2 as YYDKDF (reference sequence). The CDR3 extends over 13 amino acids. In nucleotides, the CDR3 is TGTGCCACCAGCAGAAACTACAGGGTCGAGCAGTACTTC. Protein sequence: CATSRNYRVEQYF.

V gene TRBV15 combines with J gene TRBJ1-2; D is possibly TRBD1 (6 bases). V lost 4 bases and J lost 4, with 19 bases in between. CDR1 and CDR2 (germline): LNHNV, YYDKDF (reference sequence). CDR3 length: 16 residues. Written as DNA, the CDR3 is TGTGCCACCAGCATCCGGCGGGGGGGCTATATCTATGGCTACACCTTC. Residues: CATSIRRGGYIYGYTF. The variable domain in full, with the rest retrieved from reference TRBV15 and TRBJ1-2, is DAMVIQNPRYQVTQFGKPVTLSCSQTLNHNVMYWYQQKSSQAPKLLFHYYDKDFNNEADTPDNFQSRRPNTSFCFLDIRSPGLGDTAMYLCATSIRRGGYIYGYTFGSGTRLTVV.

This chain joins TRBV7-6 and TRBJ2-1, with 11 bases that match TRBD1. CDR1 SGHVS and CDR2 FNYEAQ come from the germline V gene. The V gene end was trimmed by 4 bases and the J gene end by 3 bases; junction bases not matched to a gene: 5. The CDR3 sequence is 16 residues long. CDR3 residues: CASSSGQGVYYNEQFF. The CDR3 nucleotides read TGTGCCAGCAGCTCGGGACAGGGGGTATACTACAATGAGCAGTTCTTC.

The chain carries TRBV18 and TRBJ2-1, with TRBD2 matching 10 bases. This CDR3 spans 15 amino acids. V shed 1 base and J 6 bases; nucleotides not matched to a gene: 3. Germline lookup yields CDR1 KGHSH and CDR2 LQKENI. Here the CDR3 reads CASSPRTSGSNEQFF. CDR3 nucleotide sequence: TGTGCCAGCTCACCACGGACTAGCGGATCCAATGAGCAGTTCTTC.

V and J are TRBV6-5 and TRBJ2-2, with 7 bases matching TRBD1. Germline V gene data show CDR1 as MNHEY and CDR2 as SVGAGI. V dropped 4 bases and J dropped 5; count of bases not matched to a gene: 4. This CDR3 has 14 residues. The CDR3: CASSWDSTTGELFF. CDR3 coding DNA: TGTGCCAGCAGTTGGGACAGTACTACCGGGGAGCTGTTTTTT.

The chain combines TRBV25-1 with TRBJ1-2, with D unclear. Trimming took off 4 bases at V and 4 bases at J, with 13 bases between the two ends. From germline, CDR1 is MGHDK and CDR2 SYGVNS. This CDR3 is built from 14 residues. The DNA for the CDR3 is TGTGCCAGCAGTGCAAACAGTAATAGCTATGGCTACACCTTC. Its translation: CASSANSNSYGYTF.

About this clone: The same CDR3 arises from other DNA sequences in this sample as well. The chain is built from TRBV11-3 and TRBJ2-1; 14 bases agree with TRBD2. This CDR3 comprises 17 residues. Germline CDR1 reads SGHNT; CDR2 reads YENEEA. V dropped 4 bases and J dropped 0; count of bases not matched to a gene: 2. DNA of the CDR3: TGTGCCAGCAGCTCCGGGACTAGCGGGAGCTCCTACAATGAGCAGTTCTTC. Translation: CASSSGTSGSSYNEQFF.

The chain uses TRBV2 and TRBJ1-3; no firm D call. V gave up 8 bases and J gave up 3 bases, with 8 bases separating them. The CDR3 extends over 12 amino acids. Germline V gives CDR1 SNHLY, CDR2 FYNNEI. CDR3 bases: TGTGCCAGCGCCGTACTTGGAAACACCATATATTTT. Translation gives CASAVLGNTIYF.

This clone was observed a single time. The chain is built from TRBV5-1 and TRBJ1-1; D call uncertain. V lost 0 bases to trimming and J lost 0 bases, with 6 bases between them. The CDR3 is 14 residues long. Germline CDR1 reads SGHRS; CDR2 reads YFSETQ. CDR3 DNA: TGCGCCAGCAGCTTGGTAGAACTGAACACTGAAGCTTTCTTT. This codes for CASSLVELNTEAFF.

This clone came up once. This sample includes further DNA sequences coding for the same CDR3. The gene calls are TRBV10-3 and TRBJ2-7; the D gene is possibly TRBD1 (5 bases). V lost 10 bases and J 3 bases, leaving 10 bases between the germline ends. The CDR3 is 11 residues long. CDR1 is ENHRY and CDR2 is SYGVKD in the germline V gene. This CDR3 is CATSRVYEQYF. The CDR3 region has the DNA TGTGCCACCTCCAGGGTCTACGAGCAGTACTTC.

The V gene is TRBV4-1, the J gene TRBJ1-1, with TRBD1 as a possible D gene (6 bases). This CDR3 has 14 amino acids. Per germline, CDR1 MGHRA and CDR2 YSYEKL. V was pared by 3 bases and J by 2 bases, with 10 bases between. The CDR3 DNA reads TGCGCCAGCAGCCAGGCCAGGGGAAACACTGAAGCTTTCTTT. Protein: CASSQARGNTEAFF.